This TCR beta chain came from a study of Graves' ophthalmopathy and Graves' hyperthyroidism. This clonotype has ten or more counts. Amplified material comprised TCR beta CDR3 regions derived from RNA transcripts. First-round RT-PCR employed HTBI primers, with a second-round multiplex PCR after it. TCRdb re-called the multiplex PCR reads with MiXCR, one entry per CDR3 protein. Of approximately 380,000 distinct CDR3 sequences in the sample, around a fifth were seen once. Germline assignment: CDR1 MNHEY and CDR2 SVGEGT. J was trimmed by 6 bases and V by 7 bases; bases with no gene match: 9. The CDR3 length is 14 residues.

This clonotype originated in a woman under 30 with stable Graves' hyperthyroidism. The specimen was peripheral blood. The genes are TRBV6-2 or TRBV6-3 and TRBJ2-7, with TRBD2 matching over 10 bases. CDR3 sequence (DNA): TGTGCCAGCACCCTACTAGCGGGAAAGTCCGAGCAGTACTTC. Translation gives CASTLLAGKSEQYF.